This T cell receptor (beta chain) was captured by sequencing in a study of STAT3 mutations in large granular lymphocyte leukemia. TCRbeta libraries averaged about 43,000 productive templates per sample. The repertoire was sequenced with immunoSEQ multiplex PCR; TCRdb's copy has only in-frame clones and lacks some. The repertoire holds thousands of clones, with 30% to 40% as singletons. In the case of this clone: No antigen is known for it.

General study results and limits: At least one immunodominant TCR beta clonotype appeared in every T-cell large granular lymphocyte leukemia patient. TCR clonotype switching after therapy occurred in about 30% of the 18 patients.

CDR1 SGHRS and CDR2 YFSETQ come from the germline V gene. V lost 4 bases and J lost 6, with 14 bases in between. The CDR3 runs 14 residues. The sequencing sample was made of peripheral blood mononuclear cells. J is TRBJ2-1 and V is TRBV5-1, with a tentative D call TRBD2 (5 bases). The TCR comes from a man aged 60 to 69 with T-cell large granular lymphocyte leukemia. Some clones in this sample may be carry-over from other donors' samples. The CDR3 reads CASSPGLGPNEQFF. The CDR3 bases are TGCGCCAGCAGCCCAGGACTGGGCCCCAATGAGCAGTTCTTC.